This T cell receptor (beta chain) stems from a study of blood T cell repertoires in COVID-19. V dropped 6 bases and J dropped 5 bases, with 13 bases sitting between them. Per germline, CDR1 KGHSH and CDR2 LQKENI. The CDR3 covers 13 residues. As originally analysed: Cell counts per sample came from amplifying reference gene primers. TCRdb keeps only in-frame clones here, not all; method: immunoSEQ multiplex PCR. V, J and clone size were drawn from that table, and D and trimming were deduced from the DNA. The sample holds about 190,000 clones, approximately 86% seen once. This TCR derives from a middle-aged man with active or convalescent COVID-19. The chain links TRBV18 to TRBJ2-5; D may be TRBD2 (5 bases). The material sequenced was peripheral blood. Here the CDR3 reads CASSNGVWETQYF. The CDR3 DNA reads TGTGCCAGCTCGAACGGGGTTTGGGAGACCCAGTACTTC.